This paragraph covers one T cell receptor (beta chain) sequence. The antigen remains unidentified. This sample's treatment: oral pan-JAK inhibitor, 5-10 mg twice daily. Lesional scalp punch biopsies and peripheral blood were collected from alopecia areata patients. Sorting of PBMCs yielded the CD4+ and CD8+ T cells. The data were taken from a study of CD8+ T cells in alopecia areata. cDNA prepared by RNA extraction and subsequent reverse transcription served as the template for sequencing. Assay used: immunoSEQ multiplex PCR; TCRdb lists only in-frame clones, some missing. Here the sample spans more than 130,000 clones, roughly 82% being singletons. Study-wide findings and caveats: Scalp and blood retained many expanded lesional clones during tofacitinib.

The ends lost 3 bases at V and 1 base at J; junction bases unmatched: 7. The CDR3 is 17 residues long. Looked up from germline, CDR1 is SNHLY and CDR2 is FYNNEI. This receptor was taken from a human donor with alopecia areata. Sequenced here: CD8+ T cells sorted from blood, sampled at week 4, from a patient treated with tofacitinib. This chain joins TRBV2 and TRBJ2-3, with 10 bases that match TRBD2. The CDR3 spells CASSDPAGGKRTDTQYF. In DNA form, the CDR3 reads TGTGCCAGCAGTGATCCAGCGGGGGGGAAACGCACAGATACGCAGTATTTT.